Given below is one TCR beta chain in context. Its antigen has not been determined. Within one base of it there is no much larger clone, and no base qualities were kept. Library construction relied on the immunoSEQ multiplex PCR assay. Entries here come from immuneACCESS through TCRdb and include only in-frame sequences with V and J called. Some clones fail to appear in such tables; in the studies checked, an unresolved V gene covers under half of the shortfall, and the cause of the remainder is unknown. The sample yields approximately 24,000 clones; around 91% were counted once. 9% to 10% of the sample is in the top ten clones. The treatment or condition label, as the study defines it: preoperative locoregional IRX-2 cytokine immunotherapy. The samples were obtained from a phase Ib study that tested preoperative, locoregional IRX-2 cytokine immunotherapy meant to prime immune responses. Donors were patients with early-stage breast cancer who received IRX-2 before surgery.

Including the terminal cysteine and phenylalanine, the CDR3 comprises 14 residues. The retained sequence is limited to the CDR3, 42 bases, with the frame set at the first base. At the junction V is shortened by 6 bases and J by 7 bases, with 16 bases in between. Looking up the germline V gene (reference sequence) yields CDR1 LNHDA and CDR2 SQIVND. The data were obtained in a study of preoperative IRX-2 immunotherapy in early breast cancer (dated by TCRdb to about 2019). This chain is built from TRBV19 and TRBJ1-5; the best D guess is TRBD1, with 6 bases matching. The sample in question was tumor tissue, obtained after IRX-2 immunotherapy. The clonotype comes from a human donor with breast cancer. The CDR3 here reads CASRPRAGHQPQHF. The base sequence is TGTGCCAGTAGGCCCCGCGCGGGACACCAGCCCCAGCATTTT.